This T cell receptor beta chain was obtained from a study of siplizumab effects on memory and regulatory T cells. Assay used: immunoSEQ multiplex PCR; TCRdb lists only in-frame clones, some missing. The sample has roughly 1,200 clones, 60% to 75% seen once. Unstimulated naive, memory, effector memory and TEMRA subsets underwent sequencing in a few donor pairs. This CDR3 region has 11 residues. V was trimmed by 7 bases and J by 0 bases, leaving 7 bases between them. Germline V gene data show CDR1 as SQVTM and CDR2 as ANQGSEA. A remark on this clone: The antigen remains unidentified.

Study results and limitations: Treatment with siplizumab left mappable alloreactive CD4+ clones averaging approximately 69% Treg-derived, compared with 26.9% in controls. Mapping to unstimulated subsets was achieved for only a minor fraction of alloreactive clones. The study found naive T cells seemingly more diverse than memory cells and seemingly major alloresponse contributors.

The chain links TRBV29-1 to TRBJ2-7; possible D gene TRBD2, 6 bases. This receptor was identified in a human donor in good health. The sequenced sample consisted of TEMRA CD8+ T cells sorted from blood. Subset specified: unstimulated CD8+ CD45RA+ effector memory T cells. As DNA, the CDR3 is TGCAGCGGGAGGGGCTCCTACGAGCAGTACTTC. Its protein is CSGRGSYEQYF.